This T cell receptor (beta chain) was sequenced in a study of blood T cell repertoires in COVID-19. As for the study in general: From the United States, Italy and Spain came samples of acute and convalescent COVID-19. PBMCs, B-cell-depleted T cells, or T cells were the source of the cDNA or gDNA that made up the material.

After removal of 6 bases from V and 5 bases from J, the junction contained 6 bases not matched to a gene. Germline values: CDR1 LNHDA, CDR2 SQIVND (reference sequence). The CDR3 spans 15 residues. Per the authors' pipeline: Reference gene primer amplification yielded estimated nucleated cell counts. Here immunoSEQ multiplex PCR was the method, and the copy in TCRdb shows in-frame clones only, minus some. V, J and clone size reflect that table, while D and trimming were determined from the DNA. The sample includes roughly 140,000 clones, about 80% of them seen just once. The TCR originated in a human donor in a cohort sampled during active COVID-19. The chain uses TRBV19 and TRBJ2-2; 10 bases agree with TRBD1. Sequenced material: peripheral blood. Here the CDR3 DNA reads TGTGCCAGTAGACCGGGACAGGGGTTGACCGGGGAGCTGTTTTTT. Protein sequence: CASRPGQGLTGELFF.